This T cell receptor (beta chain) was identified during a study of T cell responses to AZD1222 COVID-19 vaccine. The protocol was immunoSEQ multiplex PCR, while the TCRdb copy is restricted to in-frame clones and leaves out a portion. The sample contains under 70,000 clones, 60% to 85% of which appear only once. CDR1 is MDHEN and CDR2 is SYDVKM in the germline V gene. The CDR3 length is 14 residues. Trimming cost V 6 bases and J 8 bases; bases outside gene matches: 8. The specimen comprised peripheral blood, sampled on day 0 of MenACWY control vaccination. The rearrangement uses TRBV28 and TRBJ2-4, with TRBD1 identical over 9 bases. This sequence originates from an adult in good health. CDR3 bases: TGTGCCAGCAGAGGACGGACAGGGGTCGACATTCAGTACTTC. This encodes CASRGRTGVDIQYF.